Many counts were recorded for the clone carrying this TCR beta chain. This sample was taken from a study of early T cells in non-severe SARS-CoV-2 infection. The library protocol tagged individual cDNA molecules with unique molecular identifiers. TCRdb re-derived calls from the 5' RACE reads in MiXCR, one entry per CDR3 protein. Of tens of thousands of distinct CDR3 sequences listed, roughly a tenth are singletons. This CDR3 has 13 amino acids. V lost 6 bases, J lost 7 bases, and 12 bases lay in between. Germline assignment: CDR1 MNHNY and CDR2 SVGAGI (reference sequence). This clonotype was sampled from an adult who was a healthcare worker with PCR-confirmed SARS-CoV-2 infection or an uninfected control (not recorded which). The chain couples TRBV6-6 to TRBJ2-2; D call uncertain. What was sequenced was whole blood. The CDR3 sequence is CASSLIRGGELFF. In DNA form, the CDR3 reads TGTGCCAGCAGCCTGATCCGCGGCGGGGAGCTGTTTTTT.